The next 22 T cell receptor beta chains were all read from a single sample in a study of tumor-infiltrating lymphocytes in oesophageal squamous cell carcinoma (dated by TCRdb to about 2016). Library preparation employed PCR. Sequencing was carried out with an Illumina HiSeq 2000. TCRdb reanalyzed the raw reads on its own, using fastp at Q25 for trimming and MiXCR for clone calling, and kept in-frame beta chains. Here each entry gathers all rows of one CDR3 protein and keeps the most common genes and DNA. In all, the sample holds approximately 9,400 distinct CDR3 sequences, and under 75% of those were seen once. The ten most abundant clones make up roughly 27% of the sample. Sequencing was carried out using esophageal tumor tissue. These receptor sequences come from a female donor with esophageal squamous cell carcinoma.

This clonotype is medium-sized within its sample. The chain employs TRBV6-6 and TRBJ2-1, with no clear D. The germline CDR1 and CDR2 sequences are MNHNY and SVGAGI (reference sequence). This CDR3 region has 15 residues. Between the trimmed V and J ends, which lost 2 bases and 0 bases, there was a span of 8 bases. The CDR3 DNA reads TGTGCCAGCAGTTACCACCCGAGCTCCTACAATGAGCAGTTCTTC. Its translation is CASSYHPSSYNEQFF.

This chain uses TRBV12-3 or TRBV12-4 with TRBJ2-3, with D possibly being TRBD1 (7 bases). With 7 bases removed from V and 6 bases from J, the gap between germline ends came to 20 bases. This CDR3 comprises 15 residues. CDR3 region: CASTLQQGGWDTQYF. CDR3 DNA sequence: TGTGCCAGCACCCTTCAGCAGGGGGGCTGGGATACGCAGTATTTT.

V gene TRBV28 combines with J gene TRBJ2-3; 10 bases line up with TRBD2. The DNA end favors TRBJ2-5, so the J call may be wrong. The germline V gene encodes CDR1 MDHEN and CDR2 SYDVKM. The CDR3 is 18 amino acids. CDR3 in amino acids: CASSFPLAGLPLGETQYF. DNA of the CDR3: TGTGCCAGCAGTTTTCCACTAGCGGGACTCCCCCTAGGAGAGACCCAGTACTTC.

By share, this clonotype ranks as large (0.1 to 1%). The chain carries TRBV24-1 and TRBJ2-3, with 10 bases that match TRBD1. CDR1 is KGHDR, CDR2 SFDVKD, per germline. Unmatched junction bases numbered 6, after V lost 3 bases and J lost 4 bases. The CDR3 runs 16 residues. The DNA for the CDR3 is TGTGCCACCAGTGATCCGGGACAGGGGTCCGCAGATACGCAGTATTTT. This sequence encodes CATSDPGQGSADTQYF.

A word on this clonotype: The junction departs from germline at one end; a sequencing error may be responsible. As DNA, the CDR3 is TGTGCCAGCAGCTTGAATAGCGGGGGGGCCCTATACAATGAGCAGTTCTTC. Protein: CASSLNSGGALYNEQFF. The chain recombines TRBV5-3 with TRBJ2-1; the match to TRBD2 covers 11 bases. TRBV5-3 is recorded as an ORF, its role being uncertain. CDR3 length: 17 residues.

The V and J genes are TRBV7-2 and TRBJ2-1, with TRBD2 matching over 10 bases. The CDR3 covers 15 residues. Germline CDR1 and CDR2: SGHTA and FQGNSA. The trim removed 5 bases at V and 8 bases at J, leaving 9 bases unmatched. This CDR3 reads CASSQTSGPMDEQFF. CDR3 coding DNA: TGTGCCAGCAGCCAGACTAGCGGGCCCATGGATGAGCAGTTCTTC.

The gene calls are TRBV12-3 or TRBV12-4 and TRBJ2-1; D possibly corresponds to TRBD2 (5 bases). The CDR3 is made up of 13 amino acids. The germline V and J ends were trimmed by 2 bases and 10 bases, with 12 bases remaining between them. The CDR3 coding sequence is TGTGCCAGCAGTTTACGCGAGGGTACCGAGCAGTTCTTC. Residues: CASSLREGTEQFF.

J is TRBJ2-3 and V is TRBV11-3, with TRBD1 matching over 8 bases. V lost 5 bases and J lost 5; bases outside the gene matches: 6. The V gene's germline CDR1 is SGHNT and CDR2 YENEEA. The CDR3 consists of 14 residues. The chain's CDR3 is CASSPGQVGDTQYF. The CDR3 nucleotides are TGTGCCAGCAGCCCGGGACAGGTGGGAGATACGCAGTATTTT. Full variable domain (rest looked up from reference TRBV11-3 and TRBJ2-3): EAGVVQSPRYKIIEKKQPVAFWCNPISGHNTLYWYLQNLGQGPELLIRYENEEAVDDSQLPKDRFSAERLKGVDSTLKIQPAELGDSAVYLCASSPGQVGDTQYFGPGTRLTVL.

The chain carries TRBV7-2 and TRBJ2-7, with 7 bases lining up with TRBD1. Germline CDR1 SGHTA, CDR2 FQGNSA. This CDR3 spans 16 amino acids. Losses at the gene ends were 6 bases for V and 2 bases for J; bases not matched to a gene: 13. The CDR3 region has the DNA TGTGCCAGCAGTCAAGGCGCCGGGACAGCGCCCTACGAGCAGTACTTC. This sequence encodes CASSQGAGTAPYEQYF.

The J gene is TRBJ2-1, the V gene TRBV7-2, with TRBD2 matching 9 bases. The J call is uncertain, as TRBJ2-7 better fits the DNA end. This CDR3 comprises 14 residues. From germline, CDR1 is SGHTA and CDR2 FQGNSA. CDR3 amino acids: CASSPSGTFYEQYF. CDR3 nucleotides: TGTGCCAGCAGCCCTAGCGGGACTTTCTACGAGCAGTACTTC.

This clonotype was seen more than once but under ten times. This chain uses TRBV7-3 with TRBJ2-3; 9 bases are a match to TRBD1. With V trimmed by 5 bases and J by 6 bases, 9 bases remained unmatched. This CDR3 has 15 residues. Germline-derived CDR1 and CDR2 are SGHTA and FQGTGA. CDR3: CASSPRTGAPDTQYF. In DNA, the CDR3 is TGTGCCAGCAGCCCCCGGACAGGGGCCCCGGATACGCAGTATTTT.

Concerning this clonotype itself: A read error may account for a junction end that differs from germline. The rearrangement uses TRBV7-2 and TRBJ2-5, with D tentatively TRBD1 (5 bases). The germline CDR1 and CDR2 sequences are SGHTA and FQGNSA. The CDR3 covers 17 residues. CDR3 in amino acids: CASSPRSRAAPVREQYF. The DNA for the CDR3 is TGTGCCAGCAGCCCTAGAAGCAGGGCCGCCCCGGTCCGCGAGCAGTACTTT.

The CDR3 spells CASSTRTSGRYNEQYF. The CDR3 DNA sequence: TGTGCCAGCAGCACTCGGACTAGCGGGAGGTACAATGAGCAGTACTTC. The chain has TRBV7-2 and TRBJ2-7; 14 bases align to TRBD2. Germline trimming cut 5 bases from V and 7 bases from J; bases unmatched to any gene: 10. CDR1 is SGHTA, CDR2 FQGNSA, per germline. The CDR3 covers 16 residues.

This clonotype showed up many times. V gene TRBV6-1 combines with J gene TRBJ2-3; no clear D. CDR1 MNHNS and CDR2 SASEGT come from the germline V gene. This CDR3 is 11 amino acids long. V was cut by 6 bases and J by 6 bases, with 7 bases left in between. This CDR3 is CASSPRDTQYF. Here the CDR3 DNA reads TGTGCCAGCAGCCCGAGGGATACGCAGTATTTT.

The chain uses TRBV7-8 and TRBJ2-3; the D is unclear. The CDR3 is 15 residues long. Germline V gene lookup returns CDR1 SGHVS and CDR2 FQNEAQ. Trimming left V 5 bases short and J 8 bases short, with 20 bases between. CDR3 region: CASSPALGEAPTQYF. The CDR3 bases are TGTGCCAGCAGCCCAGCGCTGGGTGAGGCCCCTACGCAGTATTTT.

The rearrangement uses TRBV7-2 and TRBJ2-5; 7 bases line up with TRBD2. The closer fit of TRBJ2-7 to the DNA end suggests the J call may be wrong. Germline values: CDR1 SGHTA, CDR2 FQGNSA. This CDR3 has 15 amino acids. The CDR3 sequence is CASSLWLGGPHEQYF. For the CDR3, the DNA is TGTGCCAGCAGCTTATGGCTGGGAGGGCCTCACGAGCAGTACTTC.

The chain links TRBV11-3 to TRBJ2-4, with unresolved D. The CDR3 is 9 residues long. Germline V gives CDR1 SGHNT, CDR2 YENEEA. Trimming pared 0 bases from V and 14 bases from J, leaving 2 bases between. The CDR3 loop is CASSLEEYF. Here the CDR3 DNA reads TGTGCCAGCAGCTTAGAAGAGTACTTC. The full variable domain, completed using reference TRBV11-3 and TRBJ2-4, is EAGVVQSPRYKIIEKKQPVAFWCNPISGHNTLYWYLQNLGQGPELLIRYENEEAVDDSQLPKDRFSAERLKGVDSTLKIQPAELGDSAVYLCASSLEEYFGAGTRLSVL.

In this sample, this clonotype is medium-sized. CDR3 sequence (DNA): TGTGCCAGCAGCACTAGGGGGGGAGGGGATACGCAGTATTTT. Translation: CASSTRGGGDTQYF. The gene calls are TRBV7-9 and TRBJ2-3; D possibly corresponds to TRBD2 (7 bases). Trimming removed 5 bases at V and 6 bases at J, with 15 bases between. CDR3 length equals 14 residues. Germline lookup yields CDR1 SEHNR and CDR2 FQNEAQ (reference sequence).

The chain is built from TRBV7-2 and TRBJ2-5, with D possibly matching TRBD1 (6 bases). The assigned J gene may be wrong: the sequence end matches TRBJ2-1 better. Germline V gene data show CDR1 as SGHTA and CDR2 as FQGNSA. The CDR3 covers 13 residues. CDR3 residues: CASSSRGINEQFF. The CDR3 nucleotides read TGTGCCAGCAGCTCTAGGGGGATAAATGAGCAGTTCTTC.

V and J are TRBV7-3 and TRBJ2-4, with TRBD1 matching 8 bases. The J call may be incorrect, as the DNA end agrees better with TRBJ2-1. The length of the CDR3 is 14 residues. Germline CDR1 and CDR2: SGHTA and FQGTGA. CDR3 nucleotide sequence: TGTGCCACTCCCGGGACAGGCTCCTACAATGAGCAGTTCTTC. This codes for CATPGTGSYNEQFF.

The chain carries TRBV28 and TRBJ2-6; D gene ambiguous. This CDR3 is built from 15 residues. Trimming took 6 bases from V and 2 from J, leaving 11 bases between them. The V gene's germline CDR1 is MDHEN and CDR2 SYDVKM. The CDR3: CASSPGSAGANVLTF. DNA for the CDR3: TGTGCCAGCAGCCCAGGTTCTGCTGGGGCCAACGTCCTGACTTTC.

Concerning this clonotype itself: The final CDR3 position lacks the conserved phenylalanine or tryptophan, pointing to a likely read error. Because the CDR3's place on the DNA is in doubt, the DNA is left out and the CDR3 is given as listed by TCRdb. The chain couples TRBV6-6 to TRBJ2-1; the D call of TRBD2 is as the table states it, not checked on the DNA. Per germline, CDR1 MNHNY and CDR2 SVGAGI (reference sequence). Both ends counted, the CDR3 spans 9 residues. This CDR3 is CASTDGLAG.